The source of this T cell receptor (beta chain) is a study of neoadjuvant anti-PD-1 for oral cavity cancer listed by TCRdb under 2021. Concerning the study at large: Before curative-intent surgical resection, most patients were given three to four biweekly doses of nivolumab at 3 mg/kg. The parent correlative cohort included around 12 patients, with a 33% response rate. Patients who did not progress were given a fourth nivolumab dose at about day 43 and had definitive surgical resection on days 50-56. Patients with complete response, partial response or stable disease by RECIST 1.1 were defined as responders, whereas patients with progression were defined as non-responders.

A word on this clone: Its antigen is still unknown. Base qualities are not provided; no much larger clone lies one nucleotide away.

The sample's time point, from its label and the paper: after neoadjuvant nivolumab, at surgical resection. The patients had newly diagnosed stage II-IVA oral cavity squamous cell carcinoma and had not received any prior systemic or radiation treatment. The cohort consisted of patients with HPV-negative, locally advanced oral cavity squamous cell carcinoma. No culture maintenance or expansion was done, as the peripheral blood mononuclear cells went straight to analysis. Samples were obtained from a longitudinal correlative study of a single-arm phase II trial of neoadjuvant nivolumab in oral cavity squamous cell carcinoma. Genomic DNA-based TCRbeta sequencing was performed on subject-matched pre- and post-treatment PBMCs and tumors from three responders and three non-responders. Peripheral blood mononuclear cells were drawn once before nivolumab treatment and a second time after treatment, when surgery took place. The Maxwell RSC DNA from Cells kit was used to extract genomic DNA from PBMCs.

The CDR3 measures 14 amino acids from cysteine to phenylalanine. This entry keeps only the CDR3 DNA: 42 bases, framed from base 1. The germline V end is reduced by 4 bases and the J end by 2 bases; junction bases left unmatched: 6. CDR1 and CDR2 were assigned from the germline V gene as SQVTM and ANQGSEA. PBMC libraries used mostly about 450 ng of input genomic DNA for deep sequencing, with six replicates per sample. Following the manufacturer's instructions, the team built TCRbeta libraries using the immunoSEQ hsTCRbeta kit. An Illumina NovaSeq 6000 S4 flow cell was used to sequence the final libraries, which had first been combined to 3 nM. Processing in the source paper ran as follows. The immunoSEQ Analyzer was used for raw data preprocessing and quality control. The analysis was restricted to productive rearrangements, with each unique CDR3 amino acid sequence defining a clonotype. Repertoire clonality was estimated as the Gini-Simpson index, computed with the R package tcR. Student's t test was used to compare Gini indices, and Pearson correlation was used to assess associations with tumor size change. In its TCRdb copy, this immuneACCESS table keeps in-frame sequences only and misses some clones. Where compared with another copy, unresolved V genes explain less than half of these, and the others have no known cause. The D gene and trimming were derived from the DNA, and the V and J assignments and clone size from that table. The sample includes 10,000 to 15,000 clones, with around 70% observed a single time. The ten biggest clones cover more than 2.5% of the sample.

What the study reported, not specific to this receptor: TCR analyses included only a few patients per response group, and the authors called for larger cohorts for validation. After neoadjuvant nivolumab, T cell clonality (Gini index) in PBMCs was significantly higher in non-responders than in responders. Higher pretreatment blood TCRbeta clonality and lower post-treatment tumor TCRbeta clonality were correlated with higher pretreatment blood Treg/Th17 ratios.

The sample in question was PBMCs, obtained after nivolumab (anti-PD-1) treatment. The receptor was isolated from a person aged 35 to 85 with oral cavity squamous cell carcinoma. The V and J segments used are TRBV29-1 and TRBJ2-3, and 7 junctional nucleotides match TRBD2. The CDR3 has the sequence CSVGVRGVTDTQYF. Read as DNA, the sequence is TGCAGCGTTGGGGTACGGGGGGTCACAGATACGCAGTATTTT.